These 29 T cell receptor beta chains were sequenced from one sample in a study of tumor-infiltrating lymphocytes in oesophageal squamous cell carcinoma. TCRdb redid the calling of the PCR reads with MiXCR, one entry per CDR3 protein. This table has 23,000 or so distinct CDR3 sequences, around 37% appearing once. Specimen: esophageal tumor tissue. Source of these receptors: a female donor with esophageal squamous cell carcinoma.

CDR3 nucleotide sequence: TGTGCCAGCCCGGACAGAACGAACACCGGGGAGCTGTTTTTT. This gives the protein CASPDRTNTGELFF. The rearrangement links TRBV6-1 to TRBJ2-2, with D perhaps TRBD1 (6 bases). The germline V gene encodes CDR1 MNHNS and CDR2 SASEGT. The length of the CDR3 is 14 residues. V was trimmed by 8 bases and J by 0 bases, leaving 10 bases between them.

CDR3 region: CASSQGQPNEKLFF. The CDR3 DNA reads TGTGCCAGCAGCCAGGGACAGCCCAATGAAAAACTGTTTTTT. V gene TRBV5-6 combines with J gene TRBJ1-4; 7 positions match TRBD1. The CDR3 spans 14 residues. CDR1 and CDR2 (germline): SGHDT, YYEEEE. The trim removed 4 bases at V and 5 bases at J, leaving 5 bases unmatched.

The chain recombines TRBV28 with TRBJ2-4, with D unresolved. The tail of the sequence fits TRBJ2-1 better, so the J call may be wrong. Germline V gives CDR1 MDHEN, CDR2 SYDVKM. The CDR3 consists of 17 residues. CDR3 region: CASSSPFQPGKRETQFF. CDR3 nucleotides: TGTGCCAGCAGTTCCCCTTTCCAGCCAGGCAAAAGAGAGACCCAGTTCTTC.

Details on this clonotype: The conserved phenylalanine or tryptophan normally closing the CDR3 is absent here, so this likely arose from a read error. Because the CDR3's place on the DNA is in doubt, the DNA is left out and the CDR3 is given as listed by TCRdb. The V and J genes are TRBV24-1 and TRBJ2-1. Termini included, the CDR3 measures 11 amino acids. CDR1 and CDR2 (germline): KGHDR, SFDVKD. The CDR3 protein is CATIVETERLS.

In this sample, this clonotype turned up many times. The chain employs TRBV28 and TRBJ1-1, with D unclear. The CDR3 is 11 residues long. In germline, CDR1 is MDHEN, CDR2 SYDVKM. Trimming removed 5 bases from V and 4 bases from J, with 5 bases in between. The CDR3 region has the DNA TGTGCCAGCAGTGGTGGCACTGAAGCTTTCTTT. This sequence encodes CASSGGTEAFF.

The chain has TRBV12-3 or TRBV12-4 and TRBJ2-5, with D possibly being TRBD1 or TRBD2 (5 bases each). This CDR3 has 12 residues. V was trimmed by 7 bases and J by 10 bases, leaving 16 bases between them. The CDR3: CASNFLGGIQYF. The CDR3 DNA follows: TGTGCCAGCAATTTCCTTGGGGGTATCCAGTACTTC.

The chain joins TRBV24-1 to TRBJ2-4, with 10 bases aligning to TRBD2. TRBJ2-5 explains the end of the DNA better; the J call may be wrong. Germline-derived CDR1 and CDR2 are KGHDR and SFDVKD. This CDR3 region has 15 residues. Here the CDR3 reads CATSGTSGAQETQYF. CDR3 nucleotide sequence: TGTGCCACCAGTGGGACTAGCGGTGCACAAGAGACCCAGTACTTC.

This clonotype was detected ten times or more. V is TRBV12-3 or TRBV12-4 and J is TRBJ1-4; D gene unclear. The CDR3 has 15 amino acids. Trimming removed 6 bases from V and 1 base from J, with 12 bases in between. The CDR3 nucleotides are TGTGCCAGCAGCTCCCCGGGAGGAACTAATGAAAAACTGTTTTTT. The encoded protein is CASSSPGGTNEKLFF.

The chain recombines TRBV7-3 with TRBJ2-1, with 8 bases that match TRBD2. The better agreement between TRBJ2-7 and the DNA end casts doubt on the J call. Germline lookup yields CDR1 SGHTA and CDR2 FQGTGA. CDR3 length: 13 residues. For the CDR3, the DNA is TGTGCCAGCAGCTTAGCGGGAGGACACGAGCAGTACTTC. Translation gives CASSLAGGHEQYF.

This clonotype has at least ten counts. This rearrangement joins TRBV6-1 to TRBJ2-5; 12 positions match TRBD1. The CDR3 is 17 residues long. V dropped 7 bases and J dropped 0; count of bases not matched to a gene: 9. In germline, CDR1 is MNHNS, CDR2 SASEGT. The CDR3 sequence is CASNPGQGALYQETQYF. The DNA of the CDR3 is TGTGCCAGCAATCCGGGACAGGGGGCGTTATACCAAGAGACCCAGTACTTC.

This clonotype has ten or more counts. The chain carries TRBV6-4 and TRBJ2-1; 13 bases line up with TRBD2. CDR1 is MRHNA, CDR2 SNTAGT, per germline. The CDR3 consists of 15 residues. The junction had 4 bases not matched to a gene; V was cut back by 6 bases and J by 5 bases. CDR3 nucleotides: TGTGCCAGCAGCGCCGGACTAGCGGGAGACAATGAGCAGTTCTTC. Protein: CASSAGLAGDNEQFF.

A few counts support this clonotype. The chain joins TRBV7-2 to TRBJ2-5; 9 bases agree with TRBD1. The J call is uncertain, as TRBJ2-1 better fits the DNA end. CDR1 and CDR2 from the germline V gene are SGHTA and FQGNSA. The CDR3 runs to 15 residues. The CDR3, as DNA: TGTGCCAGCAGCACCGACAGGGGGTTTTACAATGAGCAGTTCTTC. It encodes CASSTDRGFYNEQFF.

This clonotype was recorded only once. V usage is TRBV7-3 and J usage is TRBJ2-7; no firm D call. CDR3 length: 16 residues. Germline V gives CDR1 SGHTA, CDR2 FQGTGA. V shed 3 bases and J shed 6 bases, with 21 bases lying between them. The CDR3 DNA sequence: TGTGCCAGCAGCTTCCCGACCTCCGTCGGAATTTTCGAGCAGTACTTC. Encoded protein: CASSFPTSVGIFEQYF.

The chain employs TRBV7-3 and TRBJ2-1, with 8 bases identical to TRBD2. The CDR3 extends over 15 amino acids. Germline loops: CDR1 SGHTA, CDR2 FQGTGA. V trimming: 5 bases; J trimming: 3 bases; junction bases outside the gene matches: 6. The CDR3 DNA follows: TGTGCCAGCAGCCCACGACTAGCGTTCTACAATGAGCAGTTCTTC. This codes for CASSPRLAFYNEQFF.

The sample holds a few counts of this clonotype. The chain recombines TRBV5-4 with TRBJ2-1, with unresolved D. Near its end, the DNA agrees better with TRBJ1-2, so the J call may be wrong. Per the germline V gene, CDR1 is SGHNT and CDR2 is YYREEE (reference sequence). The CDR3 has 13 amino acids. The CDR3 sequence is CASSLAREYGYTF. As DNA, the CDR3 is TGTGCCAGCAGCTTGGCCCGGGAATATGGCTACACCTTC.

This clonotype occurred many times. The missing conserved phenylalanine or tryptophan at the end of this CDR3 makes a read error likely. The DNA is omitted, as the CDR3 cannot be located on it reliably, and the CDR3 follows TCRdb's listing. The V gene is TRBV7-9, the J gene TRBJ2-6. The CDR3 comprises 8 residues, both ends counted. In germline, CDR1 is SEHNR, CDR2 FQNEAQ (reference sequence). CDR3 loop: CASSLGLG.

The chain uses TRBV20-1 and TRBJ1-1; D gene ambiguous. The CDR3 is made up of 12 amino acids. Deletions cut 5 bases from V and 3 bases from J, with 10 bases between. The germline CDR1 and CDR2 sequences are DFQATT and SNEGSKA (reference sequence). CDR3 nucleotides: TGCAGTGCTCGTACCGGTGACACTGAAGCTTTCTTT. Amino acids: CSARTGDTEAFF.

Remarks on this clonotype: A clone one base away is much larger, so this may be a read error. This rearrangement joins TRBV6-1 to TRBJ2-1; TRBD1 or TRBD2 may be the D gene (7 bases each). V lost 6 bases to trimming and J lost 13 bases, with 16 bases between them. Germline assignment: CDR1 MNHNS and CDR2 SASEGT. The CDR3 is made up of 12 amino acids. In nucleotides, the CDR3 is TGTGCCAGCAGGCCAAGGGGAGGGGGCCAGTTCTTC. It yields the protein CASRPRGGGQFF.

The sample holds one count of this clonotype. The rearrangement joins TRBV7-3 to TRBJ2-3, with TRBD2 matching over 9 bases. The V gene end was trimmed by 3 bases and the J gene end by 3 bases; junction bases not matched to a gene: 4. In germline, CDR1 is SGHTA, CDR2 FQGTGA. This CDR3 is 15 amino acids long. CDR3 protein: CASSLGSGSTDTQYF. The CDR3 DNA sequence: TGTGCCAGCAGCTTGGGTAGCGGGAGTACAGATACGCAGTATTTT.

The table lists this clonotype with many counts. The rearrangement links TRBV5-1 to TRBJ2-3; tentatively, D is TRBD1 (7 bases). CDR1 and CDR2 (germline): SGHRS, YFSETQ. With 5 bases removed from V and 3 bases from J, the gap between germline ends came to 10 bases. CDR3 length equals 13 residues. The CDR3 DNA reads TGCGCCAGCAGGTCAGGGGGGACAGATACGCAGTATTTT. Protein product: CASRSGGTDTQYF.

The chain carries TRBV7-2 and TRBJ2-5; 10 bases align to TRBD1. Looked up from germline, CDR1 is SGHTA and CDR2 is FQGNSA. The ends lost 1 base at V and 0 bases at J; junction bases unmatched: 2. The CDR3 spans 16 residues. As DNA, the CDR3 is TGTGCCAGCAGCTTAGGGGACAGGGGATACCAAGAGACCCAGTACTTC. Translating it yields CASSLGDRGYQETQYF.

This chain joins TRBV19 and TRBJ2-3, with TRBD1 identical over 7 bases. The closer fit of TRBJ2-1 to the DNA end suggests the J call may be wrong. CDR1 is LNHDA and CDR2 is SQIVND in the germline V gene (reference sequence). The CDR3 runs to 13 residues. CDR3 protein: CASKGAESDEQFF. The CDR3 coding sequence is TGTGCCAGTAAGGGGGCGGAGTCGGATGAGCAGTTCTTC.

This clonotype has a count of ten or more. The CDR3 is CASSETRSTDTQYF. In DNA form, the CDR3 reads TGTGCCAGCAGTGAAACAAGGAGCACAGATACGCAGTATTTT. The gene calls are TRBV6-1 and TRBJ2-3; D uncertain. The CDR3 has 14 amino acids. Germline CDR1 reads MNHNS; CDR2 reads SASEGT. The V gene lost 2 bases and the J gene lost 0 bases, with 6 bases spanning the gap.

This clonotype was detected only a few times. The CDR3, as DNA: TGTGCCAGCAGTTATGGACAGGCCCCGGGCACAGATACGCAGTATTTT. Translation gives CASSYGQAPGTDTQYF. The chain is built from TRBV7-2 and TRBJ2-3, with TRBD1 matching over 7 bases. Germline V lookup: CDR1 SGHTA, CDR2 FQGNSA. The CDR3 length is 16 residues. V gave up 6 bases and J gave up 1 base; unmatched junction bases: 10.

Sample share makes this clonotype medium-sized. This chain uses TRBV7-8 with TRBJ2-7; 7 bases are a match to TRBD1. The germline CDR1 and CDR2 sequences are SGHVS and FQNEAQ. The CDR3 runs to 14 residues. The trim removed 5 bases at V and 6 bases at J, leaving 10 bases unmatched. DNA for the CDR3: TGTGCCAGCAGCCTACAGGGGTCTGGGTTCGAGCAGTACTTC. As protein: CASSLQGSGFEQYF.

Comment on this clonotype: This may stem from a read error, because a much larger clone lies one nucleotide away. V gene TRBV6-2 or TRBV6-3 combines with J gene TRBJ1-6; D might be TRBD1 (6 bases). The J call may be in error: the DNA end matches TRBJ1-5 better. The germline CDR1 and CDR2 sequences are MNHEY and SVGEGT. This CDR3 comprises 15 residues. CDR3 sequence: CASRPNREGRQPQHF. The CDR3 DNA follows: TGTGCCAGCCGACCCAACAGGGAGGGTCGGCAGCCCCAGCATTTT.

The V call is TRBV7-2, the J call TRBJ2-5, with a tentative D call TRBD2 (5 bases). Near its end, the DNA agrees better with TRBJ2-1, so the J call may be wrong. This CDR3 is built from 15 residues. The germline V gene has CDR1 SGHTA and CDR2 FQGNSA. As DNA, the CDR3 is TGTGCCAGCAGCTTATCACTAGAGCGGCGGCATGAGCAGTTCTTC. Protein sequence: CASSLSLERRHEQFF.

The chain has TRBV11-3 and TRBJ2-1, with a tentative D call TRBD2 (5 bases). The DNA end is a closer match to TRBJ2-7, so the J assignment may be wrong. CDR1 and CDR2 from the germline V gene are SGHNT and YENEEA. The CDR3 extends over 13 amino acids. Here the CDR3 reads CASSSSGLYEQYF. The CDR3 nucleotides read TGTGCCAGCAGCTCGAGCGGTCTTTACGAGCAGTACTTC.

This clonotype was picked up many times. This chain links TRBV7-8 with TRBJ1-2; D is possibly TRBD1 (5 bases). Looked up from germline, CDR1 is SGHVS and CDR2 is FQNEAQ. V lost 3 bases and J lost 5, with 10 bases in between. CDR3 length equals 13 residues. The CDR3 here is CASSLDTKYGYTF. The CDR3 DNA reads TGTGCCAGCAGCTTGGACACGAAGTATGGCTACACCTTC.